This T cell receptor beta chain was recovered during a study of T cells after yellow fever vaccination. Trimming cost V 6 bases and J 8 bases, with 14 bases left between them. This CDR3 has 13 residues. TCRdb re-analysed the 5' RACE reads in MiXCR, keeping a single row per CDR3 protein. The data show tens of thousands of distinct CDR3 sequences, around 7.4% seen once. Overall study results and limits: There was a small share of clonotypes that showed up in both the CD4 and CD8 compartments.

This clonotype was detected many times. Its antigen is as yet unknown. Sequenced material: CD8+ T cells sorted from PBMCs, taken 15 days after the yellow fever booster vaccination. The chain is built from TRBV12-3 or TRBV12-4 and TRBJ2-1, with D perhaps assigned TRBD1 or TRBD2 (5 bases each). The TCR originated in a young man who received the YFV17D yellow fever vaccine. CDR3 nucleotides: TGTGCCAGCAGCCCCCGGGGCGGCGATGAGCAGTTCTTC. Its translation: CASSPRGGDEQFF.